Below are 16 T cell receptor beta chains sequenced from a single sample in a study of blood T cells in healthy people across ages. The authors ran a second PCR of 7 to 11 cycles using a sample-barcoded 5' primer and a J-beta primer mix. TCRdb redid the calling of the 5' RACE reads with MiXCR, one entry per CDR3 protein. The sample includes around 1,500,000 distinct CDR3 sequences, 42% of them seen just once. The sequenced sample consisted of blood. The origin of the receptors is a woman in her late teens or twenties in good health.

There are a few counts of this clonotype. This chain joins TRBV2 and TRBJ2-7; D is unresolved. With 2 bases removed from V and 3 bases from J, the gap between germline ends came to 5 bases. This CDR3 has 12 residues. Per germline, CDR1 SNHLY and CDR2 FYNNEI. The CDR3, as DNA: TGTGCCAGCAGTGAACTGGTCTACGAGCAGTACTTC. Protein: CASSELVYEQYF. The entire variable domain, with the rest obtained from reference TRBV2 and TRBJ2-7, is as follows: EPEVTQTPSHQVTQMGQEVILRCVPISNHLYFYWYRQILGQKVEFLVSFYNNEISEKSEIFDDQFSVERPDGSNFTLKIRSTKLEDSAMYFCASSELVYEQYFGPGTRLTVT.

On this clonotype: Germline is not matched at one junction end, which may reflect a read error. The gene calls are TRBV6-2 or TRBV6-3 and TRBJ2-2; no reliable D call. The CDR3 has 14 amino acids. CDR1 is MNHEY and CDR2 is SVGEGT in the germline V gene. Written as DNA, the CDR3 is TGTGCCGGCAGTTCCGGGTCGAGCACCGGGGAGCTGTTTTTT. Translation gives CAGSSGSSTGELFF.

This clonotype showed up just a few times. V is TRBV11-2 and J is TRBJ2-5, with a weak D call TRBD1 (5 bases). The CDR3 is 15 residues long. The V gene lost 5 bases and the J gene lost 2 bases, with 15 bases spanning the gap. The germline V gene encodes CDR1 SGHAT and CDR2 FQNNGV. The CDR3 is CASSPQPTVQETQYF. The CDR3 nucleotides are TGTGCCAGCAGCCCCCAGCCGACAGTGCAAGAGACCCAGTACTTC.

This chain connects TRBV27 to TRBJ2-7; 10 bases agree with TRBD1. Germline CDR1 MNHEY, CDR2 SMNVEV (reference sequence). The CDR3 is 16 residues long. V trimming: 3 bases; J trimming: 4 bases; junction bases outside the gene matches: 9. The CDR3 coding sequence is TGTGCCAGCAGTTTTCGACCTCCGGGACAGGGGTACGAGCAGTACTTC. Translating gives CASSFRPPGQGYEQYF.

V and J are TRBV19 and TRBJ2-5; 7 bases fit TRBD2. Germline V lookup: CDR1 LNHDA, CDR2 SQIVND (reference sequence). The CDR3 totals 16 residues. V shed 5 bases and J 11 bases; nucleotides not matched to a gene: 20. CDR3 DNA sequence: TGTGCCAGTAGTGCGTTACGGGAGGACCCCTACAATGAGCAGTACTTC. Translating it yields CASSALREDPYNEQYF.

This clonotype has just a few counts. V and J are TRBV20-1 and TRBJ1-2; weak D call: TRBD1 (6 bases). V was pared by 3 bases and J by 7 bases, with 15 bases between. The germline V gene has CDR1 DFQATT and CDR2 SNEGSKA (reference sequence). The CDR3 runs 13 residues. The CDR3 protein is CSASPPDRRGYTF. The CDR3 nucleotides are TGCAGTGCTAGCCCTCCTGACAGGCGTGGCTACACCTTC.

The chain employs TRBV2 and TRBJ2-1, with 7 bases matching TRBD1. The germline V gene encodes CDR1 SNHLY and CDR2 FYNNEI. This CDR3 is built from 13 residues. CDR3 region: CDKSTGIYNEQFF. DNA of the CDR3: TGTGACAAATCGACAGGGATCTACAATGAGCAGTTCTTC.

V and J are TRBV12-3 or TRBV12-4 and TRBJ2-1; D gene ambiguous. Trimming took 3 bases from V and 6 from J, leaving 9 bases between them. This CDR3 contains 13 residues. The DNA of the CDR3 is TGTGCCAGCAGTTTTTACGCGGTCAATGAGCAGTTCTTC. Protein sequence: CASSFYAVNEQFF.

V usage is TRBV20-1 and J usage is TRBJ2-1; D is perhaps TRBD2 (5 bases). Germline CDR1 reads DFQATT; CDR2 reads SNEGSKA (reference sequence). This CDR3 has 12 residues. The CDR3 sequence is CSASKGLKEQFF. The CDR3 coding sequence is TGCAGCGCAAGCAAAGGACTCAAGGAGCAGTTCTTC.

The rearrangement joins TRBV4-1 to TRBJ1-1, with D maybe TRBD1 (6 bases). In germline, CDR1 is MGHRA, CDR2 YSYEKL. There are 15 residues in the CDR3. V lost 1 base and J 5 bases, leaving 14 bases between the germline ends. DNA of the CDR3: TGCGCCAGCAGCCAAGGGACAGCCCAGTGGACTGAAGCTTTCTTT. This encodes CASSQGTAQWTEAFF.

The J gene is TRBJ2-1, the V gene TRBV12-3 or TRBV12-4; no definite D call. V lost 3 bases and J lost 15, with 12 bases in between. The CDR3 totals 11 residues. The CDR3 DNA sequence: TGTGCCAGCAGTTTCGGGCCCATTCCGTTCTTC. As protein: CASSFGPIPFF.

V usage is TRBV20-1 and J usage is TRBJ1-1, with D possibly TRBD1 on 6 matching bases. Germline values: CDR1 DFQATT, CDR2 SNEGSKA (reference sequence). V dropped 3 bases and J dropped 1 base, with 18 bases sitting between them. This CDR3 has 16 amino acids. DNA of the CDR3: TGCAGTGCTAGGGACTTTAGGGGGGGGCAGAACACTGAAGCTTTCTTT. Translation gives CSARDFRGGQNTEAFF.

The chain links TRBV20-1 to TRBJ2-7; D not resolved. Per germline, CDR1 DFQATT and CDR2 SNEGSKA (reference sequence). Trimming took 3 bases from V and 6 from J, leaving 9 bases between them. CDR3 length: 11 residues. The CDR3 sequence is CSARYLAEQYF. The CDR3 DNA is TGCAGTGCTAGGTACTTAGCCGAGCAGTACTTC.

Comment on this clonotype: The junction does not match germline at one end; this may be a read error. V is TRBV12-3 or TRBV12-4 and J is TRBJ2-1; 15 nucleotides agree with TRBD2. This CDR3 spans 15 amino acids. CDR3 sequence reads: CGSSIGLAGGHEQFF. CDR3 in DNA: TGTGGCAGCAGTATCGGACTAGCGGGAGGGCATGAGCAGTTCTTC.

The rearrangement links TRBV28 to TRBJ2-5; possible D gene TRBD2, 7 bases. The germline gives CDR1 MDHEN, CDR2 SYDVKM. V was pared by 5 bases and J by 11 bases, with 24 bases between. The CDR3 contains 15 residues. The CDR3 reads CASSTGLGGYNEQYF. In nucleotides, the CDR3 is TGTGCCAGCAGTACAGGACTAGGGGGATACAATGAGCAGTACTTC.

In the case of this clonotype: Possible read error: a much larger clone is one base away. The genes are TRBV29-1 and TRBJ2-7; no firm D call. Trimming took off 7 bases at V and 7 bases at J, with 20 bases between the two ends. The CDR3 loop spans 13 amino acids. CDR1 is SQVTM and CDR2 is ANQGSEA in the germline V gene. The CDR3 bases are TGCAGCGCCAACGAGTTGATCTACAATGAGCAGTACTTC. This encodes CSANELIYNEQYF.